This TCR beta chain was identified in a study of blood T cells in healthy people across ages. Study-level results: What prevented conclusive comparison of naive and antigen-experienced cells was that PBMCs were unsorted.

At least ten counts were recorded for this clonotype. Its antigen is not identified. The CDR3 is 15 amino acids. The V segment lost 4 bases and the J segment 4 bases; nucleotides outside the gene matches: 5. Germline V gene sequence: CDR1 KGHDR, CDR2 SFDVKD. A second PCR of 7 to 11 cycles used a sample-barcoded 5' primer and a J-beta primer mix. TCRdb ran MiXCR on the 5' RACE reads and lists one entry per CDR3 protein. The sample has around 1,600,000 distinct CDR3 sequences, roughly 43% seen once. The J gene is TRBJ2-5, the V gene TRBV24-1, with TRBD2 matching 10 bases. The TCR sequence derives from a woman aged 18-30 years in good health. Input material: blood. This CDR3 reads CATSDGTSVLETQYF. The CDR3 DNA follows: TGTGCCACCAGTGACGGGACTAGCGTCCTAGAGACCCAGTACTTC.